This T cell receptor (beta chain) was retrieved from a study of cytomegalovirus exposure and HLA in healthy donors. In germline, CDR1 is SGHRS, CDR2 YFSETQ. This CDR3 has 14 amino acids. V lost 4 bases to trimming and J lost 7 bases, with 17 bases between them. The method was immunoSEQ multiplex PCR; TCRdb's version includes in-frame clones alone and lacks a portion of them. The sample yields fewer than 95,000 clones, roughly 94% seen once. This clone was observed once. This sequence originates from a woman aged 18-29 years in good health and CMV-seronegative. The sequenced material came from PBMCs. The chain employs TRBV5-1 and TRBJ1-1; D is undetermined. CDR3 loop: CASSLGSPSGEAFF. CDR3 DNA: TGCGCCAGCAGCCTGGGTTCCCCGTCGGGTGAAGCTTTCTTT.